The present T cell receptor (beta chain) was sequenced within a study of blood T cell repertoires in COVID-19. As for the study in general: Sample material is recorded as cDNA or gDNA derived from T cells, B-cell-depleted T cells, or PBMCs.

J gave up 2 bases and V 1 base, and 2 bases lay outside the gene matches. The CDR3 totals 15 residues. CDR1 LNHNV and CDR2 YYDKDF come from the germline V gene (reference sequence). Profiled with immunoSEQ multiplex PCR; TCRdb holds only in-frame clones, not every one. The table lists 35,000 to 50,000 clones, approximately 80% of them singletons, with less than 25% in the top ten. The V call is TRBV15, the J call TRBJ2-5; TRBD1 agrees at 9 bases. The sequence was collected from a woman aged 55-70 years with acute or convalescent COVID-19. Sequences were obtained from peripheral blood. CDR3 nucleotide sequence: TGTGCCACCAGCAGAGCTGGGACAGGGCAAGAGACCCAGTACTTC. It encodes CATSRAGTGQETQYF.